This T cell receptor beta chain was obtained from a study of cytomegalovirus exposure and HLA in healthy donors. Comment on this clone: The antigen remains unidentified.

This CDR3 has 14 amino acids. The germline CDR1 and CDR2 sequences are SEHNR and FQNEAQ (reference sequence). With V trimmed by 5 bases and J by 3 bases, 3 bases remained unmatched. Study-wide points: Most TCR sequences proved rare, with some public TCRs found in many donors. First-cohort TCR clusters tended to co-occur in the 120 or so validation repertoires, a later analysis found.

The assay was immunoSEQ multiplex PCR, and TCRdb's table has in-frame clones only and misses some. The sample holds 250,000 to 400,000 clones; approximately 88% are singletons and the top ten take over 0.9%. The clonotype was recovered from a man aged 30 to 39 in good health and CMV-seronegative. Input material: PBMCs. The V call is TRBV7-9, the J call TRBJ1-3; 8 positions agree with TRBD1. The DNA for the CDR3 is TGTGCCAGCAGCCAAGACAGGGGTGGAAACACCATATATTTT. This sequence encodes CASSQDRGGNTIYF.